A few counts support the clone carrying this TCR beta chain. TCRdb analysed the reads with MiXCR anew, one entry per CDR3 protein. Found here are 450,000 to 650,000 distinct CDR3 sequences, 26% of them singletons; the top ten hold roughly 13%. This record belongs to a study of T cell repertoires in cytomegalovirus infection. This CDR3 is 16 amino acids long. V gave up 0 bases and J gave up 3 bases, with 15 bases separating them. Germline lookup yields CDR1 MNHEY and CDR2 SVGEGT. The TCR originated in a human donor in good health (CMV status not recorded). Some clones in this sample may be carry-over from other donors' samples. The rearrangement uses TRBV6-2 or TRBV6-3 and TRBJ2-7; possible D gene TRBD2, 5 bases. Sequencing was carried out using PBMCs. In DNA, the CDR3 is TGTGCCAGCAGTTACTCGATTGCTGGACTCCTCTACGAGCAGTACGTC. This translates into CASSYSIAGLLYEQYV.